This T cell receptor beta chain was recovered during a study of Ad26.COV2.S vaccination and SARS-CoV-2 variants. V shed 3 bases, J shed 4 bases, and the junction held 5 bases outside the gene matches. Germline values: CDR1 SGHRS, CDR2 YFSETQ. The CDR3 spans 14 residues. Treatment: approximately 18 received Ad26.COV2.S at low or high dose, single or two shots; 5 received placebo; per-sample allocation not given. Sampling happened 63 days after the first vaccine or placebo injection. Only in-frame clones appear in the TCRdb table, and some are missing; sequencing was by immunoSEQ multiplex PCR. The sample has some 290,000 clones; about 86% are singletons.

Sample: peripheral blood, taken in a trial of Ad26.COV2.S vaccine versus placebo. This receptor was taken from a person between 18 and 65 years old who received the Ad26.COV2.S COVID-19 vaccine or a placebo. This sequence joins TRBV5-1 and TRBJ2-7, with 9 bases aligning to TRBD1. The CDR3 nucleotides read TGCGCCAGCAGCTCTACAGGGGGCACATACGAGCAGTACTTC. It yields the protein CASSSTGGTYEQYF.